These T cell receptor beta chains were read from a single sample in a study of T cell repertoires in cytomegalovirus infection. TCRdb re-analysed the reads in MiXCR, keeping a single row per CDR3 protein. The sample lists 310,000 or so distinct CDR3 sequences; around a sixth were seen once. Sequencing input: PBMCs. The receptors originated from a human donor in good health (CMV status not recorded). Some clones in this sample may be carry-over from other donors' samples. Both conserved end residues are part of each CDR3. The D gene is left open where the match is weak.

D,J,V,CDR3
TRBD1,TRBJ1-6,TRBV7-9,CASSGSGTGGSNSPLHF
TRBD1,TRBJ2-3,TRBV10-3,CAIRTDRASTDTQYF
TRBD2,TRBJ2-5,TRBV19,CASSRLAGGARETQYF
-,TRBJ2-1,TRBV14,CASSQDIGGLAGRLWQFF
-,TRBJ1-1,TRBV20-1,CSARRRSTEAFF
-,TRBJ1-2,TRBV24-1,CATSDHYGYTF
-,TRBJ1-1,TRBV19,CASTPLGSLGNTEAFF
TRBD1,TRBJ2-2,TRBV2,CASSEQGQKNTGELFF
-,TRBJ1-1,TRBV2,CASSTSSMNTEAFF
TRBD2,TRBJ2-1,TRBV3-1,CASSFTSGGASEQFF
-,TRBJ2-3,TRBV29-1,CSGGSTRDSTDTQYF
TRBD2,TRBJ2-1,TRBV7-3,CASSVTSGGGSEQFF
-,TRBJ1-1,TRBV20-1,CSVRTTNVNTEAFF
TRBD2,TRBJ2-5,TRBV7-9,CASSSGITGGGLQETQYF
-,TRBJ1-2,TRBV5-5,CASSVDSYYGYTF
-,TRBJ1-5,TRBV4-3,CASSQDIGDNQPQHF
-,TRBJ2-2,TRBV7-9,CASSFGSVFTGELFF
TRBD1,TRBJ2-1,TRBV28,CASSLPPGQGYNEQFF
-,TRBJ2-2,TRBV15,CATSRDRITGELFF
-,TRBJ2-2,TRBV27,CASSLLASGTGELFF
-,TRBJ1-5,TRBV4-1,CASSQSSADQPQHF
TRBD2,TRBJ2-5,TRBV7-2,CASSLGLAGNQETQYF
TRBD2,TRBJ2-5,TRBV20-1,CSAPSGTSGAGGETQYF
TRBD1,TRBJ1-2,TRBV7-2,CASGPGQGVGYTF
-,TRBJ2-3,TRBV6-6,CASSSPGTDTQYF
TRBD1,TRBJ2-1,TRBV7-8,CASSLGQVGEQFF
-,TRBJ2-7,TRBV28,CATQGSSYEQYF
-,TRBJ1-1,TRBV9,CASSVGLSVGGKTEAFF
-,TRBJ1-3,TRBV28,CASSPGQLGGNTIYF
-,TRBJ1-1,TRBV20-1,CSAEGREAFF
TRBD2,TRBJ2-1,TRBV27,CASSFSAGGSYNEQFF
-,TRBJ2-5,TRBV7-7,CASSVGHSEETQYF
-,TRBJ1-5,TRBV20-1,CSARPGSYNQPQHF
TRBD1,TRBJ2-3,TRBV6-1,CASYTGTGGTDTQYF
TRBD2,TRBJ2-1,TRBV11-2,CASSFTQAGGLYNEQFF
TRBD1,TRBJ2-5,TRBV5-1,CASTQTGAVQETQYF
TRBD2,TRBJ2-3,TRBV7-3,CASSSSGGNTQYF
TRBD1,TRBJ1-5,TRBV12-3/TRBV12-4,CASSSTGSQPQHF
TRBD1,TRBJ2-1,TRBV15,CATSRPRTGSNEQFF
TRBD2,TRBJ2-2,TRBV7-2,CASSLPPTSGATGELFF
-,TRBJ1-1,TRBV4-1,CASSQDADGRAGLF
TRBD2,TRBJ2-2,TRBV6-5,CASSYGSIAGVSGNTGELFF
TRBD1,TRBJ2-1,TRBV18,CASSLRTGIPYNEQFF
-,TRBJ2-3,TRBV6-5,CASSYTGAIRSTDTQYF
TRBD1,TRBJ1-5,TRBV20-1,CSAIITGTGDQPQHF
TRBD1,TRBJ2-3,TRBV7-2,CASSSRQGGTDTQYF
-,TRBJ1-1,TRBV6-1,CASSVRGQWTEAFF
TRBD1,TRBJ2-7,TRBV7-8,CASSSGQGAPDYEQYF
TRBD1,TRBJ2-1,TRBV6-2/TRBV6-3,CASSYFDRVHEQFF
-,TRBJ2-3,TRBV5-1,CASSHGAGRTDTQYF
TRBD1,TRBJ1-1,TRBV12-3/TRBV12-4,CASRLTGDTEAFF
TRBD1,TRBJ1-4,TRBV28,CASSLTGGYEKLFF
-,TRBJ2-5,TRBV5-5,CASSPMEGAGETQYF
-,TRBJ1-6,TRBV20-1,CSARVAAANSPLHF
-,TRBJ2-7,TRBV28,CASSLRTPLIREQYF
-,TRBJ1-5,TRBV4-1,CASSQGTVYQPQHF
-,TRBJ2-7,TRBV2,CASSGAGQGSYEQYF
-,TRBJ1-5,TRBV20-1,CSAGLIMNQPQHF
TRBD2,TRBJ2-1,TRBV13,CASSVLAGANYNEQFF